A selection of T cell receptor beta chains follows, all from one sample in a study of regulatory T cells in long-lasting Graves disease. Each CDR3 protein is one row after TCRdb ran MiXCR on the multiplex PCR reads. The sample gives around 480,000 distinct CDR3 sequences, approximately 16% of which show up once; about 25% is in the top ten. This same sample was also part of a study on T cells in Graves' hyperthyroidism and ophthalmopathy.

The sequencing here drew on peripheral blood mononuclear cells (PBMCs), taken at new diagnosis, from a patient treated with antithyroid drugs. Receptors originate from a woman aged 40-65 years with Graves disease. Both conserved end residues are part of each CDR3. The D gene is left open where the match is weak. A clone size is listed for some rows: how often the clone was seen (once, few, many), or a class if it is expanded.

TRBJ2-1	TRBV7-3	TRBD2	many	TGTGCCAGCCGCCTAAGCGGGAGCTACAATGAGCAGTTCTTC	CASRLSGSYNEQFF
TRBJ1-1	TRBV24-1	-	-	TGTGTCACCAGTGATGGGGGTCGGGCTGAAGCTTTCTTT	CVTSDGGRAEAFF
TRBJ2-5	TRBV4-1	-	-	TGCGCCAGCAGCCAAGATATAGGGCATGGGGAGACCCAGTACTTC	CASSQDIGHGETQYF
TRBJ1-4	TRBV27	TRBD1	few	TGTGCCAGCAGCCGCCAAAGGGGGCAGGGTGAAAAACTGTTTTTT	CASSRQRGQGEKLFF
TRBJ1-5	TRBV30	-	-	TGTGCCTGGAGTGAAATAGCCGCTGGCAATCAGCCCCAGCATTTT	CAWSEIAAGNQPQHF
TRBJ1-2	TRBV6-5	-	-	TGTGCCAGCAGTTATTTAGGAACAGACTATGGCTACACCTTC	CASSYLGTDYGYTF
TRBJ1-1	TRBV29-1	-	-	TGCAGCGTTGAAGGGATTGGGGGTATAAGGACTGAAGCTTTCTTT	CSVEGIGGIRTEAFF
TRBJ2-5	TRBV10-2	-	-	TGCGCCAGCAGTGAGTCTGGGTTGGCAGAGACCCAGTACTTC	CASSESGLAETQYF
TRBJ2-7	TRBV4-1	TRBD1	few	TGCGCCAGCAGCCCAACGCCACTTTCGGGACAGAGCTACGAGCAGTACTTC	CASSPTPLSGQSYEQYF
TRBJ1-2	TRBV2	-	many	TGTGCCAGCGGGGAATATGGCTACACCTTC	CASGEYGYTF
TRBJ1-4	TRBV30	-	many	TGTGCCTGTCACGACCAGGCAACTAATGAAAAACTGTTTTTT	CACHDQATNEKLFF
TRBJ1-5	TRBV5-6	-	few	TGTGCCAGCAGCCGCGACGGCGGGGCGCAGCCCCAGCATTTT	CASSRDGGAQPQHF
TRBJ2-2	TRBV19	-	-	TGTGCCAGTAGTACCGACGAGGGGACCGGGGAGCTGTTTTTT	CASSTDEGTGELFF
TRBJ2-7	TRBV10-3	TRBD1	-	TGTGCCATCAATAACAGGGGAAACTACGAGCAGTACTTC	CAINNRGNYEQYF
TRBJ1-5	TRBV19	-	-	TGTGCCAGTAGTCCAGGAAGAGGTGGGCAGCCCCAGCATTTT	CASSPGRGGQPQHF
TRBJ1-6	TRBV9	-	few	TGTGCCAGCAGCGCCGGGGCGGGGGGAATGGGTAATTCACCCCTCCACTTT	CASSAGAGGMGNSPLHF
TRBJ1-1	TRBV6-9	TRBD1	many	TGTGCCAGCAGTTACAATCAGGGGGGGAACACTGAAGCTTTCTTT	CASSYNQGGNTEAFF
TRBJ2-1	TRBV6-5	TRBD1	many	TGTGCCAGCAGTTACTCTCAAGGGGACAGGCGTTACAATGAGCAGTTCTTC	CASSYSQGDRRYNEQFF
TRBJ1-2	TRBV6-1	-	-	TGTGCCAGCAGCGTAGGCACTCCCTATGGCTACACCTTC	CASSVGTPYGYTF
TRBJ1-2	TRBV3-1	-	-	TGTGCCAGCAGAGAGGCAGGGTATGGCTACACCTTC	CASREAGYGYTF
TRBJ2-5	TRBV6-1	TRBD2	many	TGTGCCAGCAAAGAGCGGGGGGAAGGAGAGACCCAGTACTTC	CASKERGEGETQYF
TRBJ2-2	TRBV20-1	TRBD2	-	TGCAGTGCTAGAGATCGCGGACTAGCGGGGAGCACCGGGGAGCTGTTTTTT	CSARDRGLAGSTGELFF
TRBJ2-4	TRBV7-9	TRBD1	few	TGTGCCAGCAGCCAACCAGGGGGACCAAACATTCAGTACTTC	CASSQPGGPNIQYF
TRBJ2-3	TRBV12-3/TRBV12-4	TRBD2	many	TGTGCCAGCGGGGGACTAGCGGTTAGCACAGATACGCAGTATTTT	CASGGLAVSTDTQYF
TRBJ2-1	TRBV11-2	-	many	TGTGCCAGCAGCTTAGAGGGATATAGCTCCTACAATGAGCAGTTCTTC	CASSLEGYSSYNEQFF
TRBJ2-1	TRBV15	TRBD1	-	TGTGCCACCAGCAGAGGCGGGACAGGGGACAATGAGCAGTTCTTC	CATSRGGTGDNEQFF
TRBJ2-7	TRBV19	-	few	TGTGCCAGTAGCCAAGGGGTTTACGTCGGGTACGAGCAGTACTTC	CASSQGVYVGYEQYF
TRBJ1-2	TRBV28	-	few	TGTGCCAGCAGTTTATTCGGCTATGGCTACACCTTC	CASSLFGYGYTF
TRBJ1-5	TRBV2	-	many	TGTGCCAGCGGCGGGGCGCGAGAAGGTGACAATCAGCCCCAGCATTTT	CASGGAREGDNQPQHF
TRBJ1-1	TRBV15	-	many	TGTGCCACCAGCCCCCGATCCGCGAACACTGAAGCTTTCTTT	CATSPRSANTEAFF
TRBJ1-2	TRBV20-1	-	many	TGCAGTGCTAGTGCCCCTCCAGGGTATGGCTACACCTTC	CSASAPPGYGYTF
TRBJ2-1	TRBV4-2	TRBD2	-	TGTGCCAGCAGCCAAGGGGACTACAACCAACTCTACAATGAGCAGTTCTTC	CASSQGDYNQLYNEQFF
TRBJ1-1	TRBV29-1	-	few	TGCAGCGTTGAAGAGGGACATCCTGAAGCTTTCTTT	CSVEEGHPEAFF
TRBJ2-7	TRBV13	TRBD1	many	TGTGCCAGCAGCTTAGAAGGGACAGGGGGCAGCTCCTACGAGCAGTACTTC	CASSLEGTGGSSYEQYF
TRBJ2-2	TRBV5-1	TRBD1	-	TGCGCCAGCAGCTTACAGGGGACGAACACCGGGGAGCTGTTTTTT	CASSLQGTNTGELFF